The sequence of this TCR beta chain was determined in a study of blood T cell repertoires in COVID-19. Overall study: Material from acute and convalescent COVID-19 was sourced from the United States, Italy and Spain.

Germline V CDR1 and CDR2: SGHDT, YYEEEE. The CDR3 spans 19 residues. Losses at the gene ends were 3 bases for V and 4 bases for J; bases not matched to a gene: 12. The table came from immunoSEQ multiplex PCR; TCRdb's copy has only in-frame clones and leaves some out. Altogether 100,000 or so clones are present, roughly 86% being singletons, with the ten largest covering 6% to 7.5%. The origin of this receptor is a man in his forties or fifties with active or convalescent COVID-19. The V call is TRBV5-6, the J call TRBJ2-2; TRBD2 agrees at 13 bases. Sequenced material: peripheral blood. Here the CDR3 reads CASSYWTSGGPLGTGELFF. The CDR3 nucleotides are TGTGCCAGCAGCTATTGGACTAGCGGGGGCCCATTAGGCACCGGGGAGCTGTTTTTT. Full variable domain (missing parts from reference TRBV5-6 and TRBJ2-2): DAGVTQSPTHLIKTRGQQVTLRCSPKSGHDTVSWYQQALGQGPQFIFQYYEEEERQRGNFPDRFSGHQFPNYSSELNVNALLLGDSALYLCASSYWTSGGPLGTGELFFGEGSRLTVL.